The rows below give T cell receptor beta chains drawn from one sample of a study of CD8+CD57+ T cells in acquired aplastic anemia. Each CDR3 protein gets one entry after TCRdb re-called the reads with MiXCR. The sample carries 400,000 to 500,000 distinct CDR3 sequences, under 80% recorded once. Input material: sorted CD4+, CD8+, or CD8+CD57+ T cells (not recorded which) from PBMCs. All receptors come from a human donor in good health, serving as a control. The CDR3 runs from the conserved cysteine through the conserved F or W. D genes are given only for firm matches. Clone sizes are given selectively: once, few, many, or a class where the clone is expanded.

>TRBJ1-6|NA|16|NA|TRBV7-2
CASSLYGDTDTSPLHF
TGTGCCAGCAGCCTATACGGTGATACAGATACGTCACCCCTCCACTTT
>TRBJ2-3|TRBD2|16|once|TRBV14
CASSQGRTSLTDTQYF
TGTGCCAGCAGCCAAGGAAGGACTAGTCTCACAGATACGCAGTATTTT
>TRBJ1-6|TRBD1|17|NA|TRBV2
CASSEIVTGHYNSPLHF
TGTGCCAGCAGTGAAATCGTGACAGGGCACTATAATTCACCCCTCCACTTT
>TRBJ2-7|NA|12|NA|TRBV20-1
CSAEPSSYEEYF
TGCAGCGCGGAACCCAGCTCCTACGAGGAGTACTTC
>TRBJ2-3|NA|16|NA|TRBV5-1
CASSLASGGRPDTQYF
TGCGCCAGCAGCTTGGCCTCGGGGGGCCGTCCAGATACGCAGTACTTT
>TRBJ1-3|NA|12|NA|TRBV7-8
CASSSLGNTIYF
TGTGCCAGCAGCTCACTGGGAAACACCATATATTTT
>TRBJ2-7|NA|14|many|TRBV2
CASSERGTPYEQYF
TGTGCCAGCAGTGAAAGGGGGACCCCCTACGAGCAGTACTTC
>TRBJ1-4|TRBD1|15|NA|TRBV7-2
CASSSSQGFGEKLFF
TGTGCCAGCAGCTCGTCACAGGGGTTCGGAGAAAAACTGTTTTTT
>TRBJ1-6|NA|13|NA|TRBV2
CASIPAIVAPLHF
TGTGCCAGCATCCCAGCAATAGTCGCACCCCTCCACTTT
>TRBJ2-3|TRBD2|20|many|TRBV24-1
CATSVPYRLAGGPGTDTQYF
TGTGCCACCAGTGTTCCCTATCGGCTAGCGGGGGGGCCGGGCACAGATACGCAGTATTTT
>TRBJ1-2|NA|14|NA|TRBV3-1
CASSLQTGTYGYTF
TGTGCCAGCAGCCTCCAGACAGGCACCTATGGCTACACCTTC
>TRBJ2-7|NA|11|NA|TRBV7-2
CASSLEVEQYF
TGTGCCAGCAGCTTAGAGGTTGAGCAGTACTTC
>TRBJ1-2|TRBD1|15|NA|TRBV9
CASSFQGGGDTQYTF
TGTGCCAGCAGCTTTCAGGGGGGCGGAGATACGCAGTACACCTTC
>TRBJ1-6|TRBD1|16|NA|TRBV5-4
CASSCCGQGEGSPLHF
TGTGCCAGCAGCTGCTGCGGACAGGGAGAAGGGTCACCCCTCCACTTT
>TRBJ1-6|NA|15|NA|TRBV11-3
CASSLGTVIRLPLHF
TGTGCCAGCAGCTTAGGGACAGTAATACGATTACCCCTCCACTTT
>TRBJ2-3|TRBD2|16|NA|TRBV5-4
CASSPSRGGGTDTQYF
TGTGCCAGCAGCCCATCCCGGGGGGGTGGTACAGATACGCAGTATTTT
>TRBJ2-7|NA|15|NA|TRBV5-1
CASSLDSRARFQQYF
TGTGCCAGCAGCCTAGATAGTCGAGCTAGGTTCCAGCAGTACTTC
>TRBJ1-6|NA|14|NA|TRBV7-2
CASRSRQVLNTVHF
TGTGCCAGCCGCTCGAGACAGGTCCTTAACACCGTCCACTTT
>TRBJ2-1|NA|13|NA|TRBV9
CASSVNGQRETQF
TGTGCCAGCAGCGTAAACGGTCAGCGTGAGACCCAGTTC
>TRBJ1-4|NA|15|many|TRBV12-3/TRBV12-4
CASGGGGVLNEKLFF
TGTGCCAGCGGGGGAGGTGGGGTCCTTAATGAAAAACTGTTTTTT
>TRBJ1-1|NA|15|NA|TRBV6-5
CASGRERRANELRHF
TGTGCCAGCGGACGGGAGAGGAGGGCTAATGAACTACGCCACTTT
>TRBJ1-1|NA|12|NA|TRBV7-8
CASRPTQAEAFF
TGTGCCAGCAGACCCACCCAGGCTGAAGCTTTCTTT
>TRBJ1-1|TRBD1|14|NA|TRBV2
CASKSYRGRTEAFF
TGTGCCAGCAAATCATACAGGGGGCGTACTGAAGCTTTCTTT
>TRBJ2-1|TRBD2|17|NA|TRBV7-3
CASSEGLAGGHYFEQFF
TGTGCCAGCAGCGAGGGTCTAGCGGGCGGCCACTACTTTGAGCAGTTCTTC
>TRBJ1-6|NA|13|NA|TRBV2
CASTFETGGAPHF
TGTGCCAGCACGTTCGAGACGGGTGGGGCCCCACACTTT
>TRBJ2-7|NA|13|many|TRBV5-6
CASGGLDGYEQYF
TGTGCCAGCGGGGGACTTGATGGATACGAGCAGTACTTC
>TRBJ1-2|NA|13|many|TRBV19
CASTPLHNYGYTF
TGTGCCAGTACTCCCCTCCATAACTATGGCTACACCTTC
>TRBJ1-2|NA|12|few|TRBV7-2
CASSLTGNGYAF
TGTGCCAGCAGCCTAACAGGGAATGGCTACGCCTTC
>TRBJ1-6|NA|14|NA|TRBV2
CASSEGPGGSPLHF
TGTGCCAGCAGTGAGGGACCTGGGGGTTCACCCCTCCACTTT
>TRBJ1-2|TRBD1|13|NA|TRBV7-2
CASRLPGTDHDTF
TGTGCCAGCAGATTACCGGGGACAGATCACGACACCTTC
>TRBJ2-5|TRBD2|17|few|TRBV25-1
CASSESSTLAGQETQYF
TGTGCCAGCAGTGAATCCTCCACCCTAGCGGGGCAAGAGACCCAGTACTTC
>TRBJ1-5|NA|16|many|TRBV4-1
CASSHYPDTGNQPQHF
TGCGCCAGCAGCCATTATCCGGACACGGGCAATCAGCCCCAGCATTTT
>TRBJ2-3|NA|12|many|TRBV6-5
CASSYSRDTQYF
TGTGCCAGCAGTTACTCGAGAGATACGCAGTATTTT
>TRBJ2-5|TRBD2|19|NA|TRBV7-3
CASSQVPGLAGGPQETQYF
TGCGCCAGCAGCCAAGTCCCGGGACTAGCGGGAGGGCCCCAAGAGACCCAGTACTTC
>TRBJ1-2|NA|14|NA|TRBV12-3/TRBV12-4
CASSHRGTDYGYTF
TGTGCCAGCAGTCACCGTGGGACGGACTATGGCTACACCTTC
>TRBJ1-2|NA|14|NA|TRBV11-2
CASSSGTSGYGYTF
TGTGCCAGCAGCTCCGGGACCTCGGGCTATGGCTACACCTTC
>TRBJ2-5|TRBD1|16|few|TRBV5-1
CASSRTGQGYQETQYF
TGCGCCAGCAGCCGAACGGGACAGGGATACCAAGAGACCCAGTACTTC
>TRBJ2-5|NA|14|many|TRBV11-2
CASSLGVSQETQYF
TGTGCCAGCAGCTTGGGCGTGTCACAAGAGACCCAGTACTTC
>TRBJ1-2|NA|12|NA|TRBV7-2
CASRFGVRGSTF
TGTGCCAGTCGCTTTGGGGTGCGGGGCAGCACCTTC
>TRBJ2-7|TRBD1|15|NA|TRBV12-3/TRBV12-4
CASSQGQGAAYEQYF
TGTGCCAGCAGCCAGGGTCAGGGGGCCGCCTACGAGCAGTACTTC